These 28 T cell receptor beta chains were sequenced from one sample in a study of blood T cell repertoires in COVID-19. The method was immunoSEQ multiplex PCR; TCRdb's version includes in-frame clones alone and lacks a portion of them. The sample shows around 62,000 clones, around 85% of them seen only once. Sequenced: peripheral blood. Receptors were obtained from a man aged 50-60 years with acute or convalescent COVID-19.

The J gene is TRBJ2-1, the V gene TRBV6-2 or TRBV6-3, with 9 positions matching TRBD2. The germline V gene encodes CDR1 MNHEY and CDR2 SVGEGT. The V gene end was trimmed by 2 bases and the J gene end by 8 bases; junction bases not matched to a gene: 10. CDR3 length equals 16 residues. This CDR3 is CASSYVAGGLIYEQFF. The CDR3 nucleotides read TGTGCCAGCAGTTACGTCGCGGGGGGGCTTATCTATGAGCAGTTCTTC.

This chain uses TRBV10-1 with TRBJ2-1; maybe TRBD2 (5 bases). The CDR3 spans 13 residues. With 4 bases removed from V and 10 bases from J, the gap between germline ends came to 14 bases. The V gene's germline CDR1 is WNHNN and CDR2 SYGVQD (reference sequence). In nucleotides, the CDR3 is TGCGCCAGCAGTGGTAGTAGCGCACGGGAGCAGTTCTTC. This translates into CASSGSSAREQFF.

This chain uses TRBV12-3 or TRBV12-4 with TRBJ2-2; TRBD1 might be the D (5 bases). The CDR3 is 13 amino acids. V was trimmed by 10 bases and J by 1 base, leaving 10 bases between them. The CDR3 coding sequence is TGTGCCATAATTGACAGGAACACCGGGGAGCTGTTTTTT. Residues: CAIIDRNTGELFF.

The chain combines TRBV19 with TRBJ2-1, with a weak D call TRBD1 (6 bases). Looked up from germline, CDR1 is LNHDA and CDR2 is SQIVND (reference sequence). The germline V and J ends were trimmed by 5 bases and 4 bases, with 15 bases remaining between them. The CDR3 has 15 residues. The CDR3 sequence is CASSEDWGQYNEQFF. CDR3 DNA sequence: TGTGCCAGTAGTGAAGATTGGGGGCAATACAATGAGCAGTTCTTC. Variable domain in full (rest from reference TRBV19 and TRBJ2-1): DGGITQSPKYLFRKEGQNVTLSCEQNLNHDAMYWYRQDPGQGLRLIYYSQIVNDFQKGDIAEGYSVSREKKESFPLTVTSAQKNPTAFYLCASSEDWGQYNEQFFGPGTRLTVL.

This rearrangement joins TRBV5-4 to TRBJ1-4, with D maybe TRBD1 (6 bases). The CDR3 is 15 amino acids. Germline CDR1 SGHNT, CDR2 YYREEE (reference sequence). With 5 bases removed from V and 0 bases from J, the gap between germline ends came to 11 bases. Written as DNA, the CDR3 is TGTGCCAGCAGTCCTACAGGGACAACTAATGAAAAACTGTTTTTT. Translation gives CASSPTGTTNEKLFF.

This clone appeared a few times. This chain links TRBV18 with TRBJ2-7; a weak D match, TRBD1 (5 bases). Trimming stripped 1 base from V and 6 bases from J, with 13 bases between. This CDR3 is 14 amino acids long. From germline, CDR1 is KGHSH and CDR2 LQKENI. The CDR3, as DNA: TGTGCCAGCTCACCACGTGCTCAGGGTGGCGAGCAGTACGTC. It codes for CASSPRAQGGEQYV.

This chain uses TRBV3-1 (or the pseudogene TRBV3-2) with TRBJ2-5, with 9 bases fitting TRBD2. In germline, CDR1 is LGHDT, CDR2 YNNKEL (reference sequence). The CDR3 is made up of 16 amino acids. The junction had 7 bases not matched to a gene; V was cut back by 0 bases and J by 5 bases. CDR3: CASSQDVSSGGETQYF. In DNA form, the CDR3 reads TGTGCCAGCAGCCAAGATGTGAGTAGCGGGGGTGAGACCCAGTACTTC.

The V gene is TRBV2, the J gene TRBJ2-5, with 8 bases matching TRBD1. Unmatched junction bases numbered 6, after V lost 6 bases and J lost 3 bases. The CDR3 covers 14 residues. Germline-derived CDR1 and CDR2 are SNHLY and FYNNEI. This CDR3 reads CASSKQGGKETQYF. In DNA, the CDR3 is TGTGCCAGCAGCAAACAGGGGGGCAAAGAGACCCAGTACTTC.

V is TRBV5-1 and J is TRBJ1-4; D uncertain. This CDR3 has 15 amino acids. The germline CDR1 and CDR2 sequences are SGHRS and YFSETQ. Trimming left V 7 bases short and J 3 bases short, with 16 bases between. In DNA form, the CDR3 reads TGCGCCAGCCGGTGGTCCCGAGAATCTAATGAAAAACTGTTTTTT. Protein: CASRWSRESNEKLFF.

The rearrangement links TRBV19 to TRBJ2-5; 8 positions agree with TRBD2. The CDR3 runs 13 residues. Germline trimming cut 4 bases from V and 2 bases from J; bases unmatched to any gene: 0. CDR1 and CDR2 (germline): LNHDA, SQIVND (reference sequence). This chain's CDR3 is CASSSGGQETQYF. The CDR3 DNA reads TGTGCCAGTAGTAGCGGGGGGCAAGAGACCCAGTACTTC. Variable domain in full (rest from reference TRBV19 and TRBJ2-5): DGGITQSPKYLFRKEGQNVTLSCEQNLNHDAMYWYRQDPGQGLRLIYYSQIVNDFQKGDIAEGYSVSREKKESFPLTVTSAQKNPTAFYLCASSSGGQETQYFGPGTRLLVL.

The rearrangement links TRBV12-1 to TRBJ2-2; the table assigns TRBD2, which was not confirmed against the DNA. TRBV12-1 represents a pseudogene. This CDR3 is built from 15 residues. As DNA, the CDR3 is TGTGCCAGCAGCTCATTGGGAGGTTACACCGGGGAGCTGTTTTTT. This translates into CASSSLGGYTGELFF.

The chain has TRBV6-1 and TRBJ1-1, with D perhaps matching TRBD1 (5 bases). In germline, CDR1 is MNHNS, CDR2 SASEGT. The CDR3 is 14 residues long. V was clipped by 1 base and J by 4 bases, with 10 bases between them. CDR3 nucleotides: TGTGCCAGCAGTGAAGGAAGGGGAATCACTGAAGCTTTCTTT. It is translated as CASSEGRGITEAFF.

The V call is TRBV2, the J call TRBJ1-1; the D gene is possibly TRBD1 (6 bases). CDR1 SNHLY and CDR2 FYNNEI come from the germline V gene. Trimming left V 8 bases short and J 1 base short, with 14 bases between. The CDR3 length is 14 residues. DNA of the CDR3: TGTGCCAGCTTGCGACAGGAGCGGAACACTGAAGCTTTCTTT. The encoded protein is CASLRQERNTEAFF.

This CDR3 reads CASSQPQGAVYEQYV. The CDR3 region has the DNA TGCGCCAGCAGTCAACCACAGGGGGCGGTCTACGAGCAGTACGTC. This chain links TRBV23-1 with TRBJ2-7; 9 bases are shared with TRBD1. TRBV23-1 is filed as an ORF, its function uncertain. Trimming at V came to 2 bases and at J to 3 bases, leaving 5 bases not matched to a gene. This CDR3 contains 15 residues.

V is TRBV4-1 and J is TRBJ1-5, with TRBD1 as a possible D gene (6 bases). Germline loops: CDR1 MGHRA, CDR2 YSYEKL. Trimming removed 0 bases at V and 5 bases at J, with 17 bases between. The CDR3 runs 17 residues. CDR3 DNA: TGCGCCAGCAGCCAAGACTTGAGACAGGCCCGGGATCAGCCCCAGCATTTT. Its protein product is CASSQDLRQARDQPQHF.

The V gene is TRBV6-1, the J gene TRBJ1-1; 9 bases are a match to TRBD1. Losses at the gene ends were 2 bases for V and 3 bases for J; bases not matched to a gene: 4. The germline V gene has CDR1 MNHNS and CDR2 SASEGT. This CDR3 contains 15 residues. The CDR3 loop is CASSEFDRGDTEAFF. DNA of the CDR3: TGTGCCAGCAGTGAATTTGACAGGGGGGACACTGAAGCTTTCTTT.

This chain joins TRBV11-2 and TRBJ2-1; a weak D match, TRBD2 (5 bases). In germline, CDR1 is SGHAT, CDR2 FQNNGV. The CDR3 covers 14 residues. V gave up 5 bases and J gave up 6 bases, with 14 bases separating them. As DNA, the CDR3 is TGTGCCAGCAGCCCGGGGTCCGACCCCAATGAGCAGTTCTTC. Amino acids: CASSPGSDPNEQFF.

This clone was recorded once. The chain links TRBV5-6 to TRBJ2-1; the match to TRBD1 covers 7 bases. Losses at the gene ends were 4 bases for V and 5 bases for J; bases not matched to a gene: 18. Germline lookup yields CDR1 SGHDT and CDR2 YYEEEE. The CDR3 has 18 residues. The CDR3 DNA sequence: TGTGCCAGCAGCCCGCACGCCTACAGGGGTATTAGGGACAATGAGCAGTTCTTC. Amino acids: CASSPHAYRGIRDNEQFF.

Here the CDR3 DNA reads TGCGCCAGCAGCAGCGGGACTAGGGACGAGCAGTACTTC. As protein: CASSSGTRDEQYF. This chain uses TRBV5-1 with TRBJ2-7; the match to TRBD2 covers 8 bases. J lost 5 bases, V lost 4 bases, and 5 bases had no gene match. Germline V gene lookup returns CDR1 SGHRS and CDR2 YFSETQ. The CDR3 covers 13 residues.

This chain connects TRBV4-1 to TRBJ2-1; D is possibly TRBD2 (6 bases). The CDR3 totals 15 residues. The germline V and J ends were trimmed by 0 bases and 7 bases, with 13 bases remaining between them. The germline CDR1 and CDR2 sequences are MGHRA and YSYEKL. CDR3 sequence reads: CASSQESAGRNEQFF. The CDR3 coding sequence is TGCGCCAGCAGCCAAGAATCGGCAGGGAGGAATGAGCAGTTCTTC.

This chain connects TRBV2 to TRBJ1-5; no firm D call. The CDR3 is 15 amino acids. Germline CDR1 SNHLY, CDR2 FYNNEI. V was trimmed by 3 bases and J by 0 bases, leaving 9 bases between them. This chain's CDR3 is CASSESSNSNQPQHF. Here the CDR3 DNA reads TGTGCCAGCAGTGAGAGTTCCAATAGCAATCAGCCCCAGCATTTT.

The CDR3 loop is CASSSGQGSYEQYV. DNA for the CDR3: TGTGCCAGCAGCTCCGGACAGGGATCCTACGAGCAGTACGTC. The genes are TRBV13 and TRBJ2-7, with TRBD1 matching over 8 bases. CDR1 and CDR2 from the germline V gene are PRHDT and FYEKMQ (reference sequence). The V gene end was trimmed by 4 bases and the J gene end by 1 base; junction bases not matched to a gene: 3. CDR3 length: 14 amino acids.

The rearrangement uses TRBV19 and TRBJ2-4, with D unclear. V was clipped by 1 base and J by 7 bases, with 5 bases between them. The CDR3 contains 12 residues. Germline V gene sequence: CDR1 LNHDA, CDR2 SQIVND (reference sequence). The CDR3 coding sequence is TGTGCCAGTAGTATAGGAGCTAACATTCAGTACTTC. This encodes CASSIGANIQYF.

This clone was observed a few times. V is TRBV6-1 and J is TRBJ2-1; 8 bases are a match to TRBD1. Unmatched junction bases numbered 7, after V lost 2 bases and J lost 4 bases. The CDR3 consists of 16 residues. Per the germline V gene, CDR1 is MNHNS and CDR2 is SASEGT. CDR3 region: CASSEQTGGSYNEQFF. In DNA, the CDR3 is TGTGCCAGCAGTGAACAAACAGGGGGAAGTTACAATGAGCAGTTCTTC.

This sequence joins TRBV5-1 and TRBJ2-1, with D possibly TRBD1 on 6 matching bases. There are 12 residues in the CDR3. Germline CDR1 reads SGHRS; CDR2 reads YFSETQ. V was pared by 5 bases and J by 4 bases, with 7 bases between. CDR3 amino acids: CASSQGYNEQFF. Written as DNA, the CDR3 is TGCGCCAGCAGTCAGGGGTACAATGAGCAGTTCTTC. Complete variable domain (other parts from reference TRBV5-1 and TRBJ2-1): KAGVTQTPRYLIKTRGQQVTLSCSPISGHRSVSWYQQTPGQGLQFLFEYFSETQRNKGNFPGRFSGRQFSNSRSEMNVSTLELGDSALYLCASSQGYNEQFFGPGTRLTVL.

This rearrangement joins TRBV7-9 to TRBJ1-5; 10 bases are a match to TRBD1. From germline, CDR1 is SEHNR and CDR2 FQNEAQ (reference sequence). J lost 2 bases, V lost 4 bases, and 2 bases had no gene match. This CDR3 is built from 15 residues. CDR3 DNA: TGTGCCAGCAGCTCCGGGACAGGGGGCAATCAGCCCCAGCATTTT. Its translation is CASSSGTGGNQPQHF.

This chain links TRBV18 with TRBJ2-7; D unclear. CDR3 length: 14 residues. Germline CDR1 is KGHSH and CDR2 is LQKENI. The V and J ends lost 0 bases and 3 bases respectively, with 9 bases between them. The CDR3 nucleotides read TGTGCCAGCTCACCACCGAGCGACTTCTACGAGCAGTACTTC. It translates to CASSPPSDFYEQYF.

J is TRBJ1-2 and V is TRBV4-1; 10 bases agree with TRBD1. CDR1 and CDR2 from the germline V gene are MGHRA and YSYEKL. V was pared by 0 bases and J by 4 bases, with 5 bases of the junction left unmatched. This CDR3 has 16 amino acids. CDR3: CASSQDPGQGVYGYTF. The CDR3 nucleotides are TGCGCCAGCAGCCAAGACCCCGGACAGGGGGTCTATGGCTACACCTTC.